This passage covers 20 T cell receptor beta chains from one sample sequenced in a study of blood T cell repertoires in acute mononucleosis. Time point reported: acute infectious mononucleosis, at clinical presentation within 2 weeks of symptom onset (visit 1). Assay used: immunoSEQ multiplex PCR; TCRdb lists only in-frame clones, some missing. The table includes approximately 2,000 clones, just under 30% detected once. Specimen: EBV YVL epitope tetramer+ CD8+ T cells sorted from PBMCs, collected during acute infectious mononucleosis. Sample subset: CD8 T cells binding a tetramer with EBV BRLF1 109-117 peptide (YVL-BR). The receptors originated from a man aged 18-30 years with infectious mononucleosis caused by EBV.

This clone was observed a handful of times. A single base is all that separates this from a far larger clone, so a read error is likely. This sequence joins TRBV6-5 and TRBJ2-5; no firm D call. Germline V gene data show CDR1 as MNHEY and CDR2 as SVGAGI. Trimming stripped 4 bases from V and 5 bases from J, with 5 bases between. The CDR3 sequence is 11 residues long. CDR3 coding DNA: TGTGCCAGCAGTTTATCGGAGACCCAGTACTTC. Its protein is CASSLSETQYF.

This clone has a handful of counts. The chain is built from TRBV5-6 and TRBJ2-5, with 8 bases matching TRBD2. CDR1 is SGHDT, CDR2 YYEEEE, per germline. CDR3 length equals 16 residues. V dropped 2 bases and J dropped 3; count of bases not matched to a gene: 9. The CDR3, as DNA: TGTGCCAGCAGCTTTTTCAGCGGGAGCGGCGAAGAGACCCAGTACTTC. Residues: CASSFFSGSGEETQYF.

J is TRBJ2-1 and V is TRBV7-9, with D unclear. In germline, CDR1 is SEHNR, CDR2 FQNEAQ (reference sequence). V was pared by 5 bases and J by 10 bases, with 12 bases between. The CDR3 covers 12 residues. CDR3 sequence reads: CASSLMGREQFF. In DNA, the CDR3 is TGTGCCAGCAGCCTCATGGGCAGAGAGCAGTTCTTC.

Concerning this clone itself: At one of its ends the junction is not consistent with the germline gene, which may arise from a read error. The chain uses TRBV27 and TRBJ2-5, with a possible D match to TRBD1 (5 bases). Germline V gene lookup returns CDR1 MNHEY and CDR2 SMNVEV (reference sequence). The CDR3 is made up of 17 amino acids. Here the CDR3 DNA reads TGTGCCTGCAGTTTATCGGTAACGACAGTAAAACAAGAGAGCCTGTACTTC. Residues: CACSLSVTTVKQESLYF.

This clone was detected only a few times. This rearrangement joins TRBV13 to TRBJ2-2; no clear D gene. The CDR3 runs 11 residues. The V end was cut by 6 bases, the J end by 13 bases, with 12 bases between. Germline V lookup: CDR1 PRHDT, CDR2 FYEKMQ (reference sequence). CDR3 nucleotide sequence: TGTGCCAGCAGACAAACGTCCGGGCTGTTTTTT. It codes for CASRQTSGLFF.

The gene calls are TRBV6-5 and TRBJ2-3, with unresolved D. The V gene's germline CDR1 is MNHEY and CDR2 SVGAGI. The CDR3 covers 15 residues. Trimming stripped 5 bases from V and 9 bases from J, with 21 bases between. In nucleotides, the CDR3 is TGTGCCAGCAGTGCCCTACTTGGGGTCAGCGTCACGCAGTATTTT. This translates into CASSALLGVSVTQYF.

The chain carries TRBV6-6 and TRBJ1-5; possibly TRBD1 for D (5 bases). The CDR3 consists of 15 residues. The germline gives CDR1 MNHNY, CDR2 SVGAGI (reference sequence). The germline V and J ends were trimmed by 8 bases and 5 bases, with 19 bases remaining between them. The CDR3 region has the DNA TGTGCCAGCGGGGACGTTACAGCGCTGGATCAGCCCCAGCATTTT. Residues: CASGDVTALDQPQHF.

The chain recombines TRBV28 with TRBJ2-7, with a tentative D call TRBD1 (6 bases). V was cut by 6 bases and J by 2 bases, with 23 bases left in between. Germline assignment: CDR1 MDHEN and CDR2 SYDVKM. The CDR3 is made up of 17 amino acids. The CDR3 sequence: CASSFPLLDRTTYEQYF. DNA for the CDR3: TGTGCCAGCAGCTTTCCCCTTCTTGACAGGACGACCTACGAGCAGTACTTC.

The CDR3 reads CASSLAPTDTQYF. CDR3 nucleotide sequence: TGTGCCAGCAGCTTAGCCCCCACAGATACGCAGTATTTT. The rearrangement uses TRBV5-4 and TRBJ2-3; no firm D call. CDR3 size: 13 residues. Germline V lookup: CDR1 SGHNT, CDR2 YYREEE (reference sequence). The germline V and J ends were trimmed by 2 bases and 2 bases, with 6 bases remaining between them.

The genes are TRBV25-1 and TRBJ2-1; D is perhaps TRBD1 (6 bases). This CDR3 spans 15 amino acids. V lost 3 bases and J 9 bases, leaving 18 bases between the germline ends. Germline V gene sequence: CDR1 MGHDK, CDR2 SYGVNS. The CDR3 DNA is TGTGCCAGCAGTGATTTCCGACAGGTGGTCATTGAGCAGTTCTTC. Translating it yields CASSDFRQVVIEQFF.

This clone has more than one count but fewer than ten. The genes are TRBV19 and TRBJ2-6; no reliable D call. This CDR3 contains 13 residues. Germline-derived CDR1 and CDR2 are LNHDA and SQIVND (reference sequence). The ends were cut back, 9 bases at V and 4 bases at J, with 10 bases in the middle. Written as DNA, the CDR3 is TGTGCCAGCAGCTCCACCGGGGCCAACGTCCTGACTTTC. It specifies CASSSTGANVLTF.

Concerning this clone: A read error is the likely source, as a far larger clone sits one nucleotide away. This chain uses TRBV6-4 with TRBJ1-5; possibly TRBD1 for D (6 bases). V was cut by 6 bases and J by 11 bases, with 23 bases left in between. In germline, CDR1 is MRHNA, CDR2 SNTAGT. CDR3 size: 15 residues. The DNA for the CDR3 is TGTGCCAGCAGAGCCCTGTCGGGGGGCGGCCAGTCCCAGCATTTT. This sequence encodes CASRALSGGGQSQHF.

A word on this clone: At one boundary the junction diverges from the germline segment, which might be a read error. The genes are TRBV6-5 and TRBJ2-3; D is ambiguous. Germline V gene data show CDR1 as MNHEY and CDR2 as SVGAGI. The CDR3 contains 15 residues. CDR3 sequence: CASSALLGSASTHIF. In DNA, the CDR3 is TGTGCCAGCAGTGCCCTACTTGGGTCAGCGTCGACGCATATTTTT.

This chain uses TRBV6-5 with TRBJ2-3; D gene unclear. The assigned J gene may be wrong: the sequence end matches TRBJ2-2 better. The V gene's germline CDR1 is MNHEY and CDR2 SVGAGI. This CDR3 is 15 amino acids long. In DNA form, the CDR3 reads TGTGCCAGCAGTGCCCTAGTTGGGTCAGCGTCGACGCTGTTTTTT. This codes for CASSALVGSASTLFF.

This clone has more than one count but fewer than ten. V usage is TRBV7-3 and J usage is TRBJ2-7; tentatively, D is TRBD1 (5 bases). The V and J ends lost 3 bases and 1 base respectively, with 16 bases between them. The CDR3 covers 16 residues. The germline CDR1 and CDR2 sequences are SGHTA and FQGTGA. As DNA, the CDR3 is TGTGCCAGCAGCTTGGATGGGGCGGAAGGGTCCTACGAGCAGTACTTC. It encodes CASSLDGAEGSYEQYF.

On this clone itself: A far larger clone is one base from this, pointing to a likely read error. This chain uses TRBV6-5 with TRBJ2-3; possibly TRBD2 for D (5 bases). The CDR3 spans 15 residues. CDR1 is MNHEY and CDR2 is SVGAGI in the germline V gene. Trimming removed 5 bases from V and 9 bases from J, with 21 bases in between. For the CDR3, the DNA is TGTGCCAGCAGTGCCCTACTTGGGTTAGCGTCGACGCAGTATTTT. It specifies CASSALLGLASTQYF.

Remarks on this clone: A far larger clone is only one base removed, so a read error is likely. The chain uses TRBV5-8 and TRBJ2-6; TRBD2 matches 9 bases. This CDR3 is 16 amino acids long. Germline V gene sequence: CDR1 SGHTS, CDR2 YDEGEE. The CDR3 spells CASSQGTSSGANALTF. CDR3 nucleotide sequence: TGTGCCAGCAGCCAAGGGACTAGCTCCGGGGCCAACGCCCTGACTTTC.

This clone has a handful of counts. This chain joins TRBV19 and TRBJ2-3, with 7 positions matching TRBD2. V was pared by 9 bases and J by 6 bases, with 9 bases of the junction left unmatched. The germline V gene has CDR1 LNHDA and CDR2 SQIVND (reference sequence). There are 13 residues in the CDR3. The DNA for the CDR3 is TGTGCCAGAACAGCGGGAAACTCTGATACGCAGTATTTT. It is translated as CARTAGNSDTQYF.

The table lists this clone with a few counts. Relative to the germline gene, one junction end is altered; a read error may explain this. In the same sample, other DNA sequences code for this CDR3. The chain recombines TRBV6-5 with TRBJ2-3; D is ambiguous. The CDR3 consists of 15 residues. CDR1 MNHEY and CDR2 SVGAGI come from the germline V gene. The CDR3 loop reads CACSALVGSASTQYF. CDR3 DNA: TGTGCCTGCAGTGCCCTTGTTGGGTCAGCGTCGACGCAGTATTTT.

This clone showed up many times. V usage is TRBV13 and J usage is TRBJ2-3; D gene ambiguous. The CDR3 runs to 15 residues. V lost 6 bases and J 9 bases, leaving 22 bases between the germline ends. The germline CDR1 and CDR2 sequences are PRHDT and FYEKMQ (reference sequence). CDR3 protein: CASSALLGSASTQYF. CDR3 nucleotide sequence: TGTGCCAGCAGTGCCCTACTTGGGTCAGCGTCGACGCAGTATTTT.